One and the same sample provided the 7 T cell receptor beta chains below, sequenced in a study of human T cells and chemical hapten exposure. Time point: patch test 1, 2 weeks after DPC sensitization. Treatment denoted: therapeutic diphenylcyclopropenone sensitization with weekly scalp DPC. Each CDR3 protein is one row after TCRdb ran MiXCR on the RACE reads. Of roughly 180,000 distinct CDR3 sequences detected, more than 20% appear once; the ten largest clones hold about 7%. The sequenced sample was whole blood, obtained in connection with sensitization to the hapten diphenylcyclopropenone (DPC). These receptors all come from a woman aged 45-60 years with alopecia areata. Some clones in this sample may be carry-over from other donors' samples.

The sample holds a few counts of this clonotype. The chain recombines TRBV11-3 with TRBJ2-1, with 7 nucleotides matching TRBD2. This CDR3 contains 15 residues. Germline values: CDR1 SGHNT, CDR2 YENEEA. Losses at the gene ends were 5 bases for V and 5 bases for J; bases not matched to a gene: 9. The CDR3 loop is CASSQDQRGNNEQFF. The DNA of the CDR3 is TGTGCCAGCAGCCAAGACCAGCGGGGCAACAATGAGCAGTTCTTC.

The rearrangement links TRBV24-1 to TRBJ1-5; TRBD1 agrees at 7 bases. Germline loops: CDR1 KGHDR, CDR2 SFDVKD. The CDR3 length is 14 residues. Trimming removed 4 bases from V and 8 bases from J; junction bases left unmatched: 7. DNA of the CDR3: TGTGCCACCAGTGACTCCGGACAGGTGAAGCCCCAGCATTTT. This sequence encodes CATSDSGQVKPQHF.

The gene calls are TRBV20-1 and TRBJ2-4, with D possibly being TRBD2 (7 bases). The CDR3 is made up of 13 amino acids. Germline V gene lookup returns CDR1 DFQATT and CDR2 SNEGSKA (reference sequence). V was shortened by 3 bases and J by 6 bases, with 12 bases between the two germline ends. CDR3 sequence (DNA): TGCAGTGCTAGGGAGGGGGGGAGAAACATTCAGTACTTC. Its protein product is CSAREGGRNIQYF.

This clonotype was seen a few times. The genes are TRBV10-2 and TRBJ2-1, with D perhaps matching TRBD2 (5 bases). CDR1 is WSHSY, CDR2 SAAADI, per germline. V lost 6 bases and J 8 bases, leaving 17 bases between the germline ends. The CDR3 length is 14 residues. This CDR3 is CASSQLGRFDEQFF. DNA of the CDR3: TGCGCCAGCAGCCAACTAGGTCGGTTCGATGAGCAGTTCTTC.

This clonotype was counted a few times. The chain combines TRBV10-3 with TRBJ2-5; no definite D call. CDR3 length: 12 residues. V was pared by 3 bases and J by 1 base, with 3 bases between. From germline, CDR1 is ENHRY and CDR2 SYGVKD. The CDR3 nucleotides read TGTGCCATCAGTGACCCCCAAGAGACCCAGTACTTC. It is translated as CAISDPQETQYF.

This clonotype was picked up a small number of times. DNA for the CDR3: TGTGCCAGCAGCTGGGGACAGGGGCCTGAAAAACTGTTTTTT. This encodes CASSWGQGPEKLFF. The chain joins TRBV11-2 to TRBJ1-4, with 10 positions matching TRBD1. The CDR3 length is 14 residues. With 4 bases clipped from V and 7 bases from J, the junction kept 3 bases outside the gene matches. CDR1 SGHAT and CDR2 FQNNGV come from the germline V gene.

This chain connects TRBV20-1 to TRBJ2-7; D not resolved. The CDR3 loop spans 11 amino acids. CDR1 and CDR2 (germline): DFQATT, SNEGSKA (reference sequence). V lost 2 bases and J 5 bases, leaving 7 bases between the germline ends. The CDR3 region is CSARNADEQYF. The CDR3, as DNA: TGCAGTGCTAGAAACGCGGACGAGCAGTACTTC.